A single sample is the source of the 22 T cell receptor beta chains below, sequenced in a study of blood T cell repertoires in COVID-19. Here immunoSEQ multiplex PCR was the method, and the copy in TCRdb shows in-frame clones only, minus some. The sample shows around 260,000 clones, more than 85% of them seen only once. The specimen sequenced was peripheral blood. These receptors were collected from a young woman with COVID-19, enrolled during active disease.

The gene calls are TRBV3-1 (or the pseudogene TRBV3-2) and TRBJ1-1; no firm D call. The germline V gene has CDR1 LGHDT and CDR2 YNNKEL (reference sequence). There are 13 residues in the CDR3. V lost 1 base and J 5 bases, leaving 8 bases between the germline ends. The DNA for the CDR3 is TGTGCCAGCAGCCAAGGTGTCAAAACTGAAGCTTTCTTT. This gives the protein CASSQGVKTEAFF.

This chain uses TRBV11-3 with TRBJ2-3; the match to TRBD2 covers 7 bases. This CDR3 spans 16 amino acids. Germline CDR1 SGHNT, CDR2 YENEEA. V lost 1 base to trimming and J lost 4 bases; unmatched junction nucleotides: 8. DNA for the CDR3: TGTGCCAGCAGCTTAGGGGCGGGAGTAGACTCAGATACGCAGTATTTT. Encoded protein: CASSLGAGVDSDTQYF.

As concerns this clone: Other DNA sequences from this sample encode an identical CDR3 as well. This chain joins TRBV6-5 and TRBJ2-3; D is possibly TRBD1 (6 bases). The CDR3 sequence is 12 residues long. Per germline, CDR1 MNHEY and CDR2 SVGAGI. The V and J ends lost 4 bases and 6 bases respectively, with 8 bases between them. CDR3 sequence reads: CASSSQGDTQYF. In nucleotides, the CDR3 is TGTGCCAGCAGTTCTCAGGGGGATACGCAGTATTTT.

This clone was counted at least ten times. The chain carries TRBV6-5 and TRBJ2-1; 9 bases map to TRBD2. The CDR3 is made up of 15 amino acids. V trimming: 7 bases; J trimming: 8 bases; junction bases outside the gene matches: 12. CDR1 is MNHEY, CDR2 SVGAGI, per germline. In DNA form, the CDR3 reads TGTGCCAGCAACGGTGGGCCTAGCGGGATCGATGAGCAGTTCTTC. As protein: CASNGGPSGIDEQFF.

CDR3 loop: CASSLVRVWTDTQYF. The CDR3 DNA reads TGTGCCAGCAGCTTAGTTCGCGTGTGGACAGATACGCAGTATTTT. V gene TRBV7-2 combines with J gene TRBJ2-3; D is unresolved. CDR1 is SGHTA, CDR2 FQGNSA, per germline. This CDR3 region has 15 residues. The germline V and J ends were trimmed by 1 base and 3 bases, with 11 bases remaining between them.

The chain has TRBV5-4 and TRBJ2-3; 7 bases match TRBD2. Germline CDR1 and CDR2: SGHNT and YYREEE (reference sequence). The CDR3 totals 15 residues. The junction had 3 bases not matched to a gene; V was cut back by 0 bases and J by 2 bases. The CDR3, as DNA: TGTGCCAGCAGCTTGGACGCGGGGGACACAGATACGCAGTATTTT. This translates into CASSLDAGDTDTQYF.

This clone showed up just a few times. The CDR3, as DNA: TGTGCCAGCAGCAAAGAGGAGGGACATCAGCCCCAGCATTTT. Its protein product is CASSKEEGHQPQHF. The chain has TRBV21-1 and TRBJ1-5. TRBV21-1 is deemed a pseudogene. The CDR3 sequence is 14 residues long.

The chain links TRBV2 to TRBJ1-5, with D possibly matching TRBD1 (5 bases). The V gene's germline CDR1 is SNHLY and CDR2 FYNNEI. V lost 5 bases, J lost 1 base, and 12 bases lay in between. The CDR3 contains 15 residues. In nucleotides, the CDR3 is TGTGCCAGCAGTTCCGGGACTGAGAGCAATCAGCCCCAGCATTTT. This codes for CASSSGTESNQPQHF.

The chain couples TRBV18 to TRBJ1-1, with 8 positions matching TRBD1. V shed 1 base and J 1 base; nucleotides not matched to a gene: 2. CDR1 and CDR2 from the germline V gene are KGHSH and LQKENI. The CDR3 loop spans 15 amino acids. The CDR3 sequence is CASSPQGTGNTEAFF. Written as DNA, the CDR3 is TGTGCCAGCTCACCACAAGGGACAGGGAACACTGAAGCTTTCTTT.

The chain recombines TRBV3-1 (or the pseudogene TRBV3-2) with TRBJ1-2, with 8 bases lining up with TRBD1. Germline V gene lookup returns CDR1 LGHDT and CDR2 YNNKEL (reference sequence). Losses at the gene ends were 1 base for V and 5 bases for J; bases not matched to a gene: 3. CDR3 size: 14 residues. The CDR3 coding sequence is TGTGCCAGCAGCCAAGGGACAGGGCCATATGGCTACACCTTC. As protein: CASSQGTGPYGYTF.

V usage is TRBV30 and J usage is TRBJ2-4, with D maybe TRBD1 (5 bases). The CDR3 runs to 11 residues. V was cut by 2 bases and J by 10 bases, with 9 bases left in between. Germline values: CDR1 GTSNPN, CDR2 SVGIG (reference sequence). The CDR3 here is CAWSFREIQYF. The CDR3 DNA follows: TGTGCCTGGAGTTTCAGGGAAATTCAGTACTTC.

This clone showed up just once. This rearrangement joins TRBV4-2 to TRBJ2-7; D may be TRBD2 (6 bases). The germline V and J ends were trimmed by 1 base and 2 bases, with 12 bases remaining between them. This CDR3 has 15 residues. CDR1 is LGHNA, CDR2 YNFKEQ, per germline. In DNA, the CDR3 is TGTGCCAGCAGCCAAGGGGCGGGACCCCCCTACGAGCAGTACTTC. Residues: CASSQGAGPPYEQYF.

V usage is TRBV12-5 and J usage is TRBJ1-6, with D unclear. Trimming took 1 base from V and 5 from J, leaving 9 bases between them. This CDR3 contains 15 residues. In germline, CDR1 is LGHNT, CDR2 FRNRAP. CDR3 in DNA: TGTGCTAGTGGTTTGGGGAGGGTGAATAATTCACCCCTCCACTTT. It specifies CASGLGRVNNSPLHF.

The rearrangement links TRBV30 to TRBJ2-2; TRBD1 matches at 8 bases. The germline CDR1 and CDR2 sequences are GTSNPN and SVGIG (reference sequence). The ends lost 0 bases at V and 4 bases at J; junction bases unmatched: 7. The CDR3 loop spans 16 amino acids. CDR3 sequence (DNA): TGTGCCTGGAGTGTACTAGGGGACAGGACCACCGGGGAGCTGTTTTTT. This codes for CAWSVLGDRTTGELFF.

The genes are TRBV5-1 and TRBJ2-4, with 15 bases aligning to TRBD2. Germline V gene data show CDR1 as SGHRS and CDR2 as YFSETQ. V lost 1 base to trimming and J lost 5 bases; unmatched junction nucleotides: 4. This CDR3 has 17 residues. The CDR3 DNA is TGCGCCAGCAGCTTGTTGGGACTAGCGGGAGGCGAAAACATTCAGTACTTC. This gives the protein CASSLLGLAGGENIQYF.

The chain is built from TRBV5-1 and TRBJ2-2; 13 bases align to TRBD2. The trim removed 4 bases at V and 7 bases at J, leaving 4 bases unmatched. The V gene's germline CDR1 is SGHRS and CDR2 YFSETQ. The CDR3 consists of 15 residues. The CDR3 loop reads CASSPTSGRIGELFF. CDR3 DNA: TGCGCCAGCAGCCCGACTAGCGGGAGGATCGGGGAGCTGTTTTTT. Looking up the rest from reference TRBV5-1 and TRBJ2-2 gives the full variable domain: KAGVTQTPRYLIKTRGQQVTLSCSPISGHRSVSWYQQTPGQGLQFLFEYFSETQRNKGNFPGRFSGRQFSNSRSEMNVSTLELGDSALYLCASSPTSGRIGELFFGEGSRLTVL.

The chain links TRBV18 to TRBJ2-7, with 7 bases lining up with TRBD1. Germline assignment: CDR1 KGHSH and CDR2 LQKENI. This CDR3 has 14 residues. Germline trimming cut 1 base from V and 1 base from J; bases unmatched to any gene: 1. Written as DNA, the CDR3 is TGTGCCAGCTCACCACTGACAGGGTCCTACGAGCAGTACTTC. This sequence encodes CASSPLTGSYEQYF.

This chain joins TRBV6-2 or TRBV6-3 and TRBJ2-5, with no clear D. With 6 bases removed from V and 3 bases from J, the gap between germline ends came to 8 bases. From germline, CDR1 is MNHEY and CDR2 SVGEGT. CDR3 length: 12 residues. DNA of the CDR3: TGTGCCAGCAGCCGTGCAGAAGAGACCCAGTACTTC. Translation gives CASSRAEETQYF.

V is TRBV6-2 or TRBV6-3 and J is TRBJ2-7; D gene uncertain. V was clipped by 0 bases and J by 3 bases, with 9 bases between them. The CDR3 sequence is 14 residues long. Germline values: CDR1 MNHEY, CDR2 SVGEGT. CDR3 nucleotides: TGTGCCAGCAGTTACTCCGGAGCCGTCTACGAGCAGTACTTC. It specifies CASSYSGAVYEQYF.

This chain connects TRBV4-1 to TRBJ2-7, with 7 nucleotides matching TRBD1. CDR3 size: 14 residues. The ends lost 1 base at V and 2 bases at J; junction bases unmatched: 2. Looked up from germline, CDR1 is MGHRA and CDR2 is YSYEKL. CDR3 sequence: CASSQGTGPYEQYF. CDR3 coding DNA: TGCGCCAGCAGCCAAGGGACAGGCCCCTACGAGCAGTACTTC.

This chain uses TRBV10-1 with TRBJ2-3, with D possibly TRBD1 on 5 matching bases. The CDR3 length is 13 residues. The germline CDR1 and CDR2 sequences are WNHNN and SYGVQD (reference sequence). V lost 0 bases, J lost 5 bases, and 6 bases lay in between. The CDR3 nucleotides are TGCGCCAGCAGTGAGTCAGGGGTAGATACGCAGTATTTT. It encodes CASSESGVDTQYF.

This clone was picked up a small number of times. V gene TRBV15 combines with J gene TRBJ2-3; D perhaps matches TRBD2 (7 bases). Trimming cost V 5 bases and J 1 base, with 25 bases left between them. The CDR3 covers 19 residues. Germline CDR1 reads LNHNV; CDR2 reads YYDKDF (reference sequence). For the CDR3, the DNA is TGTGCCACCAGCCCTTGGGAGGGGGGCTACCTCACTGGCACAGATACGCAGTATTTT. Translation gives CATSPWEGGYLTGTDTQYF. Complete variable domain (other parts from reference TRBV15 and TRBJ2-3): DAMVIQNPRYQVTQFGKPVTLSCSQTLNHNVMYWYQQKSSQAPKLLFHYYDKDFNNEADTPDNFQSRRPNTSFCFLDIRSPGLGDTAMYLCATSPWEGGYLTGTDTQYFGPGTRLTVL.